These 17 T cell receptor beta chains came from one sample sequenced in a study of brain T cells in children with intractable seizures. Produced via immunoSEQ multiplex PCR; TCRdb's table is partial and in-frame only. The table shows tens of thousands of clones, with around 90% occurring only once. The sample was peripheral blood, taken at surgery. The receptors derive from a girl aged 2-10 years with Rasmussen encephalitis and intractable seizures.

There are a few counts of this clone. The chain links TRBV28 to TRBJ2-7; D remains ambiguous. V lost 8 bases and J 0 bases, leaving 17 bases between the germline ends. The CDR3 runs to 15 residues. CDR1 MDHEN and CDR2 SYDVKM come from the germline V gene. Here the CDR3 reads CASAQAPGGSYEQYF. The DNA for the CDR3 is TGTGCCAGCGCACAAGCTCCGGGTGGCTCCTACGAGCAGTACTTC.

The chain uses TRBV6-5 and TRBJ2-3; 9 nucleotides match TRBD1. The CDR3 runs 14 residues. Germline V gene sequence: CDR1 MNHEY, CDR2 SVGAGI. V was pared by 11 bases and J by 1 base, with 7 bases of the junction left unmatched. The CDR3 loop is CASHRDRGTDTQYF. The CDR3 region has the DNA TGTGCCTCCCATCGGGACAGGGGCACAGATACGCAGTATTTT.

The chain employs TRBV6-6 and TRBJ2-3; 7 bases match TRBD2. Germline CDR1 is MNHNY and CDR2 is SVGAGI (reference sequence). The CDR3 has 15 amino acids. After removal of 0 bases from V and 3 bases from J, the junction contained 3 bases not matched to a gene. DNA for the CDR3: TGTGCCAGCAGTTACTCGGGGGGGGGAACAGATACGCAGTATTTT. Translated: CASSYSGGGTDTQYF.

The rearrangement links TRBV19 to TRBJ1-1; 7 bases are a match to TRBD1. CDR1 and CDR2 (germline): LNHDA, SQIVND (reference sequence). This CDR3 comprises 14 residues. The V gene end was trimmed by 6 bases and the J gene end by 1 base; junction bases not matched to a gene: 5. CDR3 nucleotide sequence: TGTGCCAGTAGCTGGACAGGTCAGAACACTGAAGCTTTCTTT. Its translation: CASSWTGQNTEAFF.

The V gene is TRBV5-4, the J gene TRBJ2-1, with 7 bases lining up with TRBD2. V trimming: 4 bases; J trimming: 8 bases; junction bases outside the gene matches: 12. Per the germline V gene, CDR1 is SGHNT and CDR2 is YYREEE (reference sequence). The CDR3 contains 15 residues. CDR3 loop: CASSLPGLGVYEQFF. DNA of the CDR3: TGTGCCAGCAGCCTACCCGGACTAGGAGTTTATGAGCAGTTCTTC.

The rearrangement links TRBV11-2 to TRBJ1-4, with 8 bases that match TRBD1. The germline CDR1 and CDR2 sequences are SGHAT and FQNNGV. The CDR3 is 16 amino acids. After removal of 5 bases from V and 0 bases from J, the junction contained 5 bases not matched to a gene. CDR3 DNA: TGTGCCAGCAGCGGACAGGGTCGATCAACTAATGAAAAACTGTTTTTT. Amino acid sequence: CASSGQGRSTNEKLFF. Full variable domain (missing parts from reference TRBV11-2 and TRBJ1-4): EAGVAQSPRYKIIEKRQSVAFWCNPISGHATLYWYQQILGQGPKLLIQFQNNGVVDDSQLPKDRFSAERLKGVDSTLKIQPAKLEDSAVYLCASSGQGRSTNEKLFFGSGTQLSVL.

The chain employs TRBV5-5 and TRBJ1-4; D call uncertain. Germline V gene sequence: CDR1 SGHKS, CDR2 YYEKEE (reference sequence). V lost 4 bases and J lost 7, with 11 bases in between. There are 13 residues in the CDR3. The CDR3 DNA reads as TGTGCCAGCAGCCCCACTGAGGTTGAAAAACTGTTTTTT. Translating it yields CASSPTEVEKLFF.

The rearrangement joins TRBV9 to TRBJ1-1; perhaps TRBD1 as D (6 bases). Germline CDR1 and CDR2: SGDLS and YYNGEE. The CDR3 consists of 13 residues. V was clipped by 4 bases and J by 2 bases, with 9 bases between them. CDR3 amino acids: CASSRQDNTEAFF. In nucleotides, the CDR3 is TGTGCCAGCAGCCGACAGGACAACACTGAAGCTTTCTTT.

This clone was seen a single time. This chain links TRBV19 with TRBJ2-2; unclear D gene. The germline CDR1 and CDR2 sequences are LNHDA and SQIVND (reference sequence). The V and J ends lost 2 bases and 2 bases respectively, with 6 bases between them. The CDR3 is 14 residues long. CDR3 in amino acids: CASSIRFNTGELFF. Here the CDR3 DNA reads TGTGCCAGTAGTATAAGGTTTAACACCGGGGAGCTGTTTTTT.

The chain carries TRBV18 and TRBJ1-4; TRBD1 might be the D (5 bases). CDR1 is KGHSH, CDR2 LQKENI, per germline. This CDR3 has 16 residues. Deletions cut 7 bases from V and 0 bases from J, with 15 bases between. The CDR3 DNA reads as TGTGCCAGCTTGCCGACAGTTCCGTCAACTAATGAAAAACTGTTTTTT. Amino acid sequence: CASLPTVPSTNEKLFF.

The chain joins TRBV2 to TRBJ2-6; D is unresolved. The CDR3 consists of 16 residues. The germline gives CDR1 SNHLY, CDR2 FYNNEI. V lost 5 bases and J 0 bases, leaving 11 bases between the germline ends. The CDR3 bases are TGTGCCAGCAGTCCCCTCGGAGTCTCTGGGGCCAACGTCCTGACTTTC. Translating gives CASSPLGVSGANVLTF.

The chain has TRBV7-9 and TRBJ1-2; D gene unclear. Trimming shortened V by 1 base and J by 3 bases, and 6 bases separated the two germline ends. The CDR3 is 13 residues long. Germline V gene data show CDR1 as SEHNR and CDR2 as FQNEAQ (reference sequence). The CDR3 DNA sequence: TGTGCCAGCAGCTTAGGGGTTTACTATGGCTACACCTTC. As protein: CASSLGVYYGYTF.

The J gene is TRBJ1-4, the V gene TRBV5-6; no firm D call. The V gene lost 3 bases and the J gene lost 0 bases, with 6 bases spanning the gap. Germline values: CDR1 SGHDT, CDR2 YYEEEE. This CDR3 is built from 14 residues. The CDR3 loop reads CASSYTATNEKLFF. CDR3 nucleotides: TGTGCCAGCAGCTACACAGCAACTAATGAAAAACTGTTTTTT.

The chain employs TRBV1 and TRBJ1-2; the table's D call of TRBD1 was not tested on the DNA. TRBV1 is a recognized pseudogene. This CDR3 contains 12 residues. CDR3 residues: CTSSQNDRTGTF. Here the CDR3 DNA reads TGCACCAGCAGCCAAAATGACAGAACGGGCACCTTC.

The chain carries TRBV12-2 and TRBJ1-1. TRBV12-2 is reported as a pseudogene. This CDR3 is built from 13 residues. The CDR3 spells CASRLDGDPEAFF. CDR3 bases: TGTGCAAGTCGCTTAGACGGGGATCCTGAAGCTTTCTTT.

By share of the sample, this clone is medium-sized. V is TRBV4-2 and J is TRBJ1-3, with no clear D. Deletions cut 1 base from V and 0 bases from J, with 16 bases between. The CDR3 length is 18 residues. The germline V gene encodes CDR1 LGHNA and CDR2 YNFKEQ. In nucleotides, the CDR3 is TGTGCCAGCAGCCAAGCATCACCCGAAAGGGTCTCTGGAAACACCATATATTTT. Translation gives CASSQASPERVSGNTIYF.

The gene calls are TRBV25-1 and TRBJ2-7; 8 bases are shared with TRBD1. CDR1 MGHDK and CDR2 SYGVNS come from the germline V gene. The CDR3 covers 12 residues. J was trimmed by 5 bases and V by 7 bases; bases with no gene match: 4. This CDR3 is CASTTGVHEQYF. CDR3 in DNA: TGTGCCAGCACGACAGGGGTCCACGAGCAGTACTTC.